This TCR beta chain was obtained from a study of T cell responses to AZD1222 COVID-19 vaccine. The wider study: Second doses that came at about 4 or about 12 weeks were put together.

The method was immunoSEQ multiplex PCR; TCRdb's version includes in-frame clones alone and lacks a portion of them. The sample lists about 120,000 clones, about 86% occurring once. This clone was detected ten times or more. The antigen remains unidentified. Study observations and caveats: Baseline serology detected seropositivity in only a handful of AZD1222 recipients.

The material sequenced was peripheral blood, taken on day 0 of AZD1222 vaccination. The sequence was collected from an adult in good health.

CDR3 region: CASSPSEGTEAFF. CDR3 sequence (DNA): TGTGCCAGCTCACCCTCTGAAGGGACTGAAGCTTTCTTT. The chain links TRBV18 to TRBJ1-1; D is undetermined. CDR3 length equals 13 residues. Trimming shortened V by 3 bases and J by 5 bases, and 10 bases separated the two germline ends. Germline V gene sequence: CDR1 KGHSH, CDR2 LQKENI.